The sequence of this TCR beta chain was determined in a study of T cells after yellow fever vaccination (dated by TCRdb to 2018 to 2020). General notes on the study: Libraries from fractions with low cell numbers were prepared with the SMART-Seq v4 Ultra Low Input RNA kit. To track T-cell clones before and after primary and booster YFV17D yellow fever vaccination, bulk TCR alpha and beta repertoires were sequenced longitudinally. Two healthy male donors made up the cohort, one aged 18 to 30 years and the other aged 30 to 40 years. Blood was collected at multiple timepoints before and after primary and secondary immunization, and bulk PBMC replicates and cell subsets were isolated.

The research as a whole found: Only a couple of donors were included in the study, so the extent to which the findings can be generalized is limited. A small fraction of clonotypes showed up in both the CD4 and CD8 compartments, probably as a result of convergent recombination. After the booster, most of the clones that had expanded following primary vaccination were detected again (approximately 96% of CD4 and around 88% of CD8), which suggests that memory was broadly maintained. Because abundant contaminating clonotypes from the bulk population could be contained in FACS-sorted repertoires, computational filtering was required. The secondary T-cell response was found to be weaker but faster than the primary response, with a peak reached on day 5 rather than on day 15.

This clonotype has ten or more counts. Its specific antigen is unknown. No per-base quality is available; no much larger clone lies one base away. The treatment or condition label, as the study defines it: live attenuated yellow fever vaccine strain. A standard Ficoll-Paque protocol was used to isolate PBMCs from peripheral blood. Dynabeads CD4 and CD8 positive selection kits were used to isolate the CD4 and CD8 T-cell fractions. TriZol was used to extract RNA from bulk PBMCs, CD4 and CD8 fractions, and dextramer-positive and dextramer-negative fractions. The germline V and J ends show losses of 0 bases and 2 bases respectively, and no gene match explains 3 bases of the junction. The CDR3 runs 16 residues from the cysteine to the phenylalanine. The read is trimmed to its CDR3 DNA, 48 bases read in frame from base 1. Looking up the germline V gene yields CDR1 SGHRS and CDR2 YFSETQ. TCR cDNA was synthesized by 5'RACE template switching, through which a universal primer site and unique molecular identifiers were introduced. Priming of cDNA synthesis was performed from both the TCR alpha and TCR beta constant segments. Libraries were amplified in two PCR steps, with sample barcodes and sequencing adapters added in the second step. Sequencing of libraries was performed on Illumina HiSeq 2500 (2x100 bp) or NovaSeq (2x150 bp). As for how the authors treated the data: Demultiplexing of reads and collapsing into UMI consensus sequences were performed with MIGEC, and V(D)J alignment was carried out with MiXCR. Vaccine-responding clonotypes were identified with edgeR using replicate PBMC samples, with FDR below 0.01 and a log2 fold change above 5 up to day 15 being required. Each bulk clonotype received a CD4 or CD8 identity based on whether the sequenced CD4 or CD8 repertoire contained that clonotype at higher abundance. The raw public reads went through TCRdb reprocessing: fastp at Q25, MiXCR clone calling, in-frame beta chains kept. Here each entry gathers all rows of one CDR3 protein and keeps the most common genes and DNA. What appears here as the V and J calls and clone size reflects TCRdb's work, not the paper's. The sample table lists over 150,000 distinct CDR3 sequences, around 7.2% of them with a count of one. The ten largest clones add up to 2.5% to 3% of the sample.

This material consisted of CD4+ T cells sorted from PBMCs, taken about 5 days after the first yellow fever vaccination. This TCR was sampled from a man between 18 and 35 years old who received the YFV17D yellow fever vaccine. Recombination connected TRBV5-1 to TRBJ2-2; 8 nucleotides in the junction match TRBD1. CDR3 reads: CASSLGGTGNTGELFF. The DNA reads as follows: TGCGCCAGCAGCTTGGGCGGGACAGGAAACACCGGGGAGCTGTTTTTT.